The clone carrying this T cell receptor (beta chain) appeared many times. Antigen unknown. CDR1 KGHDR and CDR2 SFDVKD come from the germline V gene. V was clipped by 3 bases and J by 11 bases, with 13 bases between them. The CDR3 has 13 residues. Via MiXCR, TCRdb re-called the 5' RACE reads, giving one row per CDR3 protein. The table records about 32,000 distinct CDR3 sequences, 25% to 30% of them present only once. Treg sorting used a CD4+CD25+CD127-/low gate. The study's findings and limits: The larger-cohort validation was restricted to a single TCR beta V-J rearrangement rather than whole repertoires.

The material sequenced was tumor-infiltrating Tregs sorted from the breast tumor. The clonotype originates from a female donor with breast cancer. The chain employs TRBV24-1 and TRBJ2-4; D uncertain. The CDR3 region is CATSDAQVRVQYF. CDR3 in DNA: TGTGCCACCAGTGATGCCCAAGTTCGGGTTCAGTACTTC.